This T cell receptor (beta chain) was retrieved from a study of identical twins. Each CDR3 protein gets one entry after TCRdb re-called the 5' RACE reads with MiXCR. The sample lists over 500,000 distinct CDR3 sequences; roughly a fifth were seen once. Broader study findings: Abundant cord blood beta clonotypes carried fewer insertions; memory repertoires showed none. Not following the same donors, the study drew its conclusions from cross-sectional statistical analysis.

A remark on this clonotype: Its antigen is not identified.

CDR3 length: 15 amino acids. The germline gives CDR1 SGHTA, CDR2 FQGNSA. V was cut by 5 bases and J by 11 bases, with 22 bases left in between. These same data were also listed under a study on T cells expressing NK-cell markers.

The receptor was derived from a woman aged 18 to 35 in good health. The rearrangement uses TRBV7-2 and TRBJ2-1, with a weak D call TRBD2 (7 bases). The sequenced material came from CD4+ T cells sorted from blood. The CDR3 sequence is CASSGGGRLIGKQFF. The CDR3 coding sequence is TGTGCCAGCAGCGGGGGGGGCCGGCTCATAGGGAAGCAGTTCTTC.